Listed below are T cell receptor beta chains from one sample, sequenced in a study of T-cell memory formation after mild COVID-19. TCRdb itself ran the 5' RACE reads through MiXCR, one entry per CDR3 protein. The table lists 140,000 or so distinct CDR3 sequences, over 6% of them singletons. Sequencing was done on a sample of PBMCs or a T cell subset sorted from them (not recorded which). These receptors were collected from an adult woman who had mild COVID-19 (a few samples of this study predate the infection). Cell type and time point are not known. CDR3s include the opening cysteine and the closing phenylalanine or tryptophan. D genes are given only for firm matches. Some rows have no size entry. The others give once, few or many, or a class for an expanded clone.

abundance	j_gene	v_gene	d_gene	CDR3nt	CDR3aa
NA	TRBJ2-1	TRBV7-8	NA	TGTGCCAGCAGCTCCGGGACGGGGACCTACAATGAGCAGTTCTTC	CASSSGTGTYNEQFF
many	TRBJ2-1	TRBV6-1	TRBD2	TGTGCCAGCACTAGCGGGAGTTACCATGAGCAGTTCTTC	CASTSGSYHEQFF
NA	TRBJ1-2	TRBV30	NA	TGTGCCTGGACAGGGCAACTCACTTATGGCTACACCTTC	CAWTGQLTYGYTF
NA	TRBJ2-3	TRBV24-1	TRBD1	TGTGCCACCAGTGATTCGCCGAGACAGGGGTTCACAGATACGCAGTATTTT	CATSDSPRQGFTDTQYF
many	TRBJ1-1	TRBV7-9	NA	TGTGCCAGCAGCTACGGGGCGTGGGGGGAAGCTTTCTTT	CASSYGAWGEAFF
many	TRBJ2-7	TRBV12-3/TRBV12-4	TRBD1	TGTGCCAGCAGTCAGACAGGGGTTTCCTTGAAGCAGTACTTC	CASSQTGVSLKQYF
many	TRBJ2-5	TRBV5-1	TRBD1	TGCGCCAGCAGCCCTGGGACAGTAGTCGAGACCCAGTACTTC	CASSPGTVVETQYF
NA	TRBJ2-7	TRBV5-8	TRBD1	TGTGCCAGCAGCCCTGGACAGGTTCCCTTCGAGCAGTACTTC	CASSPGQVPFEQYF
NA	TRBJ1-5	TRBV4-3	NA	TGCGCCAGCAGCCAAGATTTAATAAGGCCAGGGGAGCTTAGGTCGGTTCAGCCCCAGCATTTT	CASSQDLIRPGELRSVQPQHF
many	TRBJ1-5	TRBV7-2	NA	TGTGCCAGCAGCTTAGGGGGGTCGAGCAATCAGCCCCAGCATTTT	CASSLGGSSNQPQHF
many	TRBJ2-3	TRBV5-1	TRBD2	TGCGCCAGCAGCGGAACCTCTAGCGGGTTCGGAGATACGCAGTATTTT	CASSGTSSGFGDTQYF
NA	TRBJ1-1	TRBV3-1	NA	TGTGCCAGCAGCCAAGTCGGAGAGGGGACTGAAGCTTTCTTT	CASSQVGEGTEAFF
NA	TRBJ2-7	TRBV21-1	NA	TGTGCCAGCAGCGAATGCCCGCCGGGACAGAACTACGAGCAGTACTTC	CASSECPPGQNYEQYF
NA	TRBJ2-7	TRBV30	NA	TGTGCCTGGAGCCTATCGTTGGACAGCCAAACTCCCTACGAGCAGTACTTC	CAWSLSLDSQTPYEQYF
few	TRBJ2-7	TRBV3-1	NA	TGTGCCAGCAGCCAAGGGGCCGTGGGAACCTACGAGCAGTACTTC	CASSQGAVGTYEQYF
few	TRBJ2-3	TRBV7-8	NA	TGTGCCAGCAGCGCACGGCTCAAAAACCAAAAAACTACAGATACGCAGTATTTT	CASSARLKNQKTTDTQYF
many	TRBJ2-1	TRBV5-1	NA	TGCGCCAGCAGCTTGGAACAGGGCACTCAGTTCTTC	CASSLEQGTQFF
NA	TRBJ2-5	TRBV29-1	TRBD2	TGCAGCGTTGAGTTCGGGAGGGCACAAGAGACCCAGTACTTC	CSVEFGRAQETQYF
many	TRBJ2-5	TRBV5-1	NA	TGCGCCAGCAGCTTCCAAGAGACCCAGTACTTC	CASSFQETQYF
few	TRBJ2-1	TRBV9	NA	TGTGCCAGCAACGAGGGACGAAAGTCGAACAATGAGCAGTTCTTC	CASNEGRKSNNEQFF
NA	TRBJ2-2	TRBV24-1	NA	TGTGCCACCAGTGATCCCTCTTCGACAGGCGGGGAGCTGTTTTTT	CATSDPSSTGGELFF
few	TRBJ1-2	TRBV12-3/TRBV12-4	NA	TGTGCCAGCAGTTTAAGAGGGTTGGGCTATGGCTACACCTTC	CASSLRGLGYGYTF
many	TRBJ2-7	TRBV29-1	NA	TGCAGCGTTGGATCAGGCACATACGAGCAGTACTTC	CSVGSGTYEQYF
many	TRBJ2-1	TRBV4-2	TRBD2	TGTGCCAGCAGCCAAGATGGGGTGGGACTAGCGGGAGATGAGCAGTTCTTC	CASSQDGVGLAGDEQFF
many	TRBJ1-3	TRBV5-1	TRBD1	TGCGCCAGCAGCTTGGGAGGAGGGGGCAACTCTGGAAACACCATATATTTT	CASSLGGGGNSGNTIYF
many	TRBJ2-1	TRBV7-3	TRBD2	TGTGCCAGCAGCCTTAGCGGGGGTTCCTACAATGAGCAGTTCTTC	CASSLSGGSYNEQFF
few	TRBJ1-2	TRBV12-3/TRBV12-4	NA	TGTGCCAGCCGGTCGGTTGAGGGCTTTGGCTACACCTTC	CASRSVEGFGYTF
many	TRBJ2-7	TRBV5-1	NA	TGCGCCAGCAGCTTGTCTGGCGGGGGCCACTCCTACGAGCAGTACTTC	CASSLSGGGHSYEQYF
NA	TRBJ1-1	TRBV5-1	TRBD1	TGCGCCAGCAGCTTGGCGACAGGGACGAACACTGAAGCTTTCTTT	CASSLATGTNTEAFF
NA	TRBJ2-3	TRBV18	NA	TGTGCCAGCTCACCACCGGCCCGAACAGATACGCAGTATTTT	CASSPPARTDTQYF
NA	TRBJ2-5	TRBV12-3/TRBV12-4	TRBD1	TGTGCCAGCAGTTTCCGCACCCGAGCCAGGGGGGAGACCCAGTACTTC	CASSFRTRARGETQYF
NA	TRBJ1-1	TRBV6-2/TRBV6-3	TRBD1	TGTGCCAGCAGTTACTCTCAGGGGGCCATCACTGAAGCTTTCTTT	CASSYSQGAITEAFF
many	TRBJ2-6	TRBV4-2	NA	TGTGCCAGCAGCCAAGAGTTCTCTGGGGCCAACGTCCTGACTTTC	CASSQEFSGANVLTF
NA	TRBJ2-5	TRBV24-1	NA	TGTGCCACCGGGCAGGGGGAGACCCAGTACTTC	CATGQGETQYF
many	TRBJ2-1	TRBV4-3	NA	TGCGCCAGCAGCCAAGAGGCACTAAATGAGCAGTTCTTC	CASSQEALNEQFF
NA	TRBJ2-3	TRBV7-2	TRBD2	TGTGCCAGCAGCTTACTAGCGGGAGGGCGGAGTACAGATACGCAGTATTTT	CASSLLAGGRSTDTQYF
NA	TRBJ2-1	TRBV5-1	TRBD2	TGCGCCAGCAGCCCTCTAGCGGGGGGGCCTAGTGAGCAGTTCTTC	CASSPLAGGPSEQFF
NA	TRBJ2-1	TRBV7-2	NA	TGTGCCAGCGGGGTATCAAGGGGCTATGAGCAGTTCTTC	CASGVSRGYEQFF
many	TRBJ1-3	TRBV14	NA	TGTGCCAGCAGCCAATCTTTCGTCGGGAAAACTTCTGGAAACACCATATATTTT	CASSQSFVGKTSGNTIYF
NA	TRBJ1-2	TRBV7-2	NA	TGTGCCAGCAGCTTAGAGACCACGAACTATGGCTACACCTTC	CASSLETTNYGYTF
NA	TRBJ1-6	TRBV18	TRBD1	TGTGCCAGCTCACCAGCGGACAGGGGTCGTGAATCACCCCTCCACTTT	CASSPADRGRESPLHF
many	TRBJ2-2	TRBV12-3/TRBV12-4	NA	TGTGCCAGCAGTTGGACAACTAACACCGGGGAGCTGTTTTTT	CASSWTTNTGELFF
NA	TRBJ1-2	TRBV4-1	NA	TGCGCCAGCAGTCAAGAATCCGGGTATGGCTACACCTTC	CASSQESGYGYTF
NA	TRBJ2-7	TRBV6-5	NA	TGTGCCAGCAGTTACTCTTCCGGGGCCCCCTACGAGCAGTACTTC	CASSYSSGAPYEQYF
NA	TRBJ2-1	TRBV7-2	TRBD1	TGTGCCAGCAGCCCGGACAGGGTGTACAATGAGCAGTTCTTC	CASSPDRVYNEQFF